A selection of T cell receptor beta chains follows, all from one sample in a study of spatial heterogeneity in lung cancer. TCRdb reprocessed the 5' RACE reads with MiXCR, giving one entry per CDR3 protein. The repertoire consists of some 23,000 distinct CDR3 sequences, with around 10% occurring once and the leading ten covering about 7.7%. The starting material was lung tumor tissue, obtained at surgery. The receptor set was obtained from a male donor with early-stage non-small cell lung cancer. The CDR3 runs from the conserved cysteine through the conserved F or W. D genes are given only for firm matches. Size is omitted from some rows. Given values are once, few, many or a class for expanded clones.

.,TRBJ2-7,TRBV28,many,TGTGCCAGCAGCCTCCGCAGTCGATTTTCCTACGAGCAGTACTTC,CASSLRSRFSYEQYF
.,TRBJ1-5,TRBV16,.,TGTGCCAGCAGCCCCATGGTAGGGGTAGATCAGCCCCAGCATTTT,CASSPMVGVDQPQHF
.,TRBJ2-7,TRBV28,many,TGTGCCAGCAGTCCAAAGAGATACGAGCAGTACTTC,CASSPKRYEQYF
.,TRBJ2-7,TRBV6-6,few,TGTGCCGGGGGGTTCAGCTCCTACGAGCAGTACTTC,CAGGFSSYEQYF
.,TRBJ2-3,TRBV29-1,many,TGCAGCGGATGCACAGATACGCAGTATTTT,CSGCTDTQYF
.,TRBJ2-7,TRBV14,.,TGTGCCAGCAGCCAAGGACGGCAGGGTATCTACGAGCAGTACTTC,CASSQGRQGIYEQYF
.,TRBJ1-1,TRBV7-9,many,TGTGCCAGCAGCCCCGGACAGATAATGAACACTGAAGCTTTCTTT,CASSPGQIMNTEAFF
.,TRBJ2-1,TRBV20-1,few,TGCAGTGCTCCGGCCGGCTACAATGAGCAGTTCTTC,CSAPAGYNEQFF
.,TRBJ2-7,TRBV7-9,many,TGTGCCAGCAGCTTACAATCACAGCCCTACGAGCAGTACTTC,CASSLQSQPYEQYF
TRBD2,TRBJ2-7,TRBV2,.,TGTGCCAGCAGGGGGAGGAGCGGGAGGGCTGCCTACGAGCAGTACTTC,CASRGRSGRAAYEQYF
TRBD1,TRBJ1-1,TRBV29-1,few,TGCAGCTGCACTACAGGGGCGAACACTGAAGCTTTCTTT,CSCTTGANTEAFF
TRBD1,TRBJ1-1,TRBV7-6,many,TGTGCCAGCAGCCCCCGACAGGGGGCTTATACTGAAGCTTTCTTT,CASSPRQGAYTEAFF
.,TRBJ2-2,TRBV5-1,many,TGCGCCAGCAGACTGGACCCGAACACCGGGGAGCTGTTTTTT,CASRLDPNTGELFF
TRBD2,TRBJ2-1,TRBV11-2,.,TGTGCCAGCAGCTTACGGGGGAGGGCCACCTACAATGAGCAGTTCTTC,CASSLRGRATYNEQFF
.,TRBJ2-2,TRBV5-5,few,TGTGCCAGCAGCCCCCGGAGGGGCGGGGAGCTGTTTTTT,CASSPRRGGELFF
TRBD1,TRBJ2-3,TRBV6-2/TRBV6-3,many,TGTGCCAGCATCCAGGGGGACAGTAGCACAGATACGCAGTATTTT,CASIQGDSSTDTQYF
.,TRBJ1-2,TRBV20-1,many,TGCAGTGCTCCGGAGGGGCAGAACTATGGCTACACCTTC,CSAPEGQNYGYTF
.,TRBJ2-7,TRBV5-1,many,TGCGCCAGCAGCCCCAAGGGACGAAACTACGAGCAGTACTTC,CASSPKGRNYEQYF
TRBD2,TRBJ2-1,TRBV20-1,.,TGCAGTGCTAGTCTAGCGGGTTATTACAATGAGCAGTTCTTC,CSASLAGYYNEQFF
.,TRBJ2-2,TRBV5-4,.,TGTGCCAGCAGCCAACTACAGGGTACCGGGGAGCTGTTTTTT,CASSQLQGTGELFF
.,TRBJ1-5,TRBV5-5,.,TGTGCCAGCAGCCCTCAGGTCTTGGGTCAGCCCCAGCATTTT,CASSPQVLGQPQHF
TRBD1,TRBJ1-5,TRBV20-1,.,TGCAGTGCTAGTGACAGGGGAAGGCAGCCCCAGCATTTT,CSASDRGRQPQHF
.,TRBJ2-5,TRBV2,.,TGTGCCAGCACAACCCGGCGGGGCTCGGGAGAGACCCAGTACTTC,CASTTRRGSGETQYF
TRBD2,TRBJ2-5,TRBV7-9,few,TGTGCCAGCAGCTCGGGACTAGCGGGATATAGAGAGACCCAGTACTTC,CASSSGLAGYRETQYF
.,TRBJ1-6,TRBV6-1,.,TGTGCCAGCAGTGAGGGAGGAATGAATTCACCCCTCCACTTT,CASSEGGMNSPLHF
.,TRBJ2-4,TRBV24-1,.,TGTGCCACCAGTGATTTGATCGAAAACATTCAGTACTTC,CATSDLIENIQYF
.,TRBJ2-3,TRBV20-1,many,TGCAGTGCTCTCCCGACAGGCCGCACAGATACGCAGTATTTT,CSALPTGRTDTQYF
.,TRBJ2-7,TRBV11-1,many,TGTGCCAGCAGCTCCCGGTGGGGCGGTTCCTACGAGCAGTACTTC,CASSSRWGGSYEQYF
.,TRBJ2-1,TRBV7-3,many,TGTGCCAGCAGCAACCCCGGGGGACAAAAAAACTCCTACAATGAGCAGTTCTTC,CASSNPGGQKNSYNEQFF
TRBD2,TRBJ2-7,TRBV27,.,TGTGCCAGCAGTACTCCCTATAGCGGGGGCTTCGAGCAGTACTTC,CASSTPYSGGFEQYF
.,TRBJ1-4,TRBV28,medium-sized,TGTGCCAGCAGTTTACCGGCGGTGGGTGAAAAACTGTTTTTT,CASSLPAVGEKLFF
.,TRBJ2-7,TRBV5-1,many,TGCGCCAGCAGCTTGGGTCCAGCATCCGAGCAGTACTTC,CASSLGPASEQYF
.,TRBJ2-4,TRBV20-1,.,TGCAGTGCTAGCCTAGTAAGGTTGGGGAACCAAAACATTCAGTACTTC,CSASLVRLGNQNIQYF
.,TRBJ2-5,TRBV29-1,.,TGCAGCGTTGAAGTTTTGGCGGCGGAGACCCAGTACTTC,CSVEVLAAETQYF
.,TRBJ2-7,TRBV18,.,TGTGCCAGCTCACCACAGACAATCAGGGAGCAGTACTTC,CASSPQTIREQYF
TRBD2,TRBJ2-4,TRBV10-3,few,TGTGCCATCAGTCGGGGACTAGCGGGAGAAGCCAAAAACATTCAGTACTTC,CAISRGLAGEAKNIQYF
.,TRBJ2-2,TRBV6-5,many,TGTGCCAGCAAAGGCCTGAACACCGGGGAGCTGTTTTTT,CASKGLNTGELFF
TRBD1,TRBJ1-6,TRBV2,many,TGTGCCAGCAGAAGGGACAGCGCAAATTCACCCCTCCACTTT,CASRRDSANSPLHF
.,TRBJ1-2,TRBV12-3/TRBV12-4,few,TGTGCCAGCAGTACAGGGTACTATGGCTACACCTTC,CASSTGYYGYTF
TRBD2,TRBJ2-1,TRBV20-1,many,TGCAGTGCTAGAGTTAGCGGGAGCTCCAATGAGCAGTTCTTC,CSARVSGSSNEQFF
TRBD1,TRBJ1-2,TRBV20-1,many,TGCAGTGCTAGATTGTCGACAGGGGGCAGTCGTGGCTACACCTTC,CSARLSTGGSRGYTF
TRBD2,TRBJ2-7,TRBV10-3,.,TGTGCCATCAGTGCGGGGACTAGCGGGACCTACGAGCAGTACTTC,CAISAGTSGTYEQYF
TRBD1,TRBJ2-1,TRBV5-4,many,TGTGCCAGCAGCTTCCTGCAGGGGGCAGCCCACAATGAGCAGTTCTTC,CASSFLQGAAHNEQFF
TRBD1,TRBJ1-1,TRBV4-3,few,TGCGCCAGCAGCCAAGAGGCAGGGGGCGGCACTGAAGCTTTCTTT,CASSQEAGGGTEAFF
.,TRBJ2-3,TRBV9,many,TGTGCCAGCAGCGTAGGGGGCGAAGATACGCAGTATTTT,CASSVGGEDTQYF
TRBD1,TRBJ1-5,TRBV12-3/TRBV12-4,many,TGTGCCAGCAGCAGAGACAGGGGGCCTAGTCAGCCCCAGCATTTT,CASSRDRGPSQPQHF
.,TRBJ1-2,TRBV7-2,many,TGTGCCAGCAGTATCGCGGGGACGGCCTACTATGGCTACACCTTC,CASSIAGTAYYGYTF
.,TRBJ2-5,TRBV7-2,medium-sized,TGTGCCAGCAGCTTAGTGGGCAGACAACAAGAGACCCAGTACTTC,CASSLVGRQQETQYF
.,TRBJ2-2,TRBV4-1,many,TGCGCCAGCAGCCAAATTGGGTCAACCGGGGAGCTGTTTTTT,CASSQIGSTGELFF
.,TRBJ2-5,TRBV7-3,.,TGTGCCAGCAGCTTAGCGGCGGGTAACCAAGAGACCCAGTACTTC,CASSLAAGNQETQYF
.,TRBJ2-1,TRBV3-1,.,TGTGCCAGCAGCCAAGATCTGGGGTCTCTCAATGAGCAGTTCTTC,CASSQDLGSLNEQFF
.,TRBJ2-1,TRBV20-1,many,TGCAGTGCTAGTCTGGGTTTGGGGGTGGTTGAGCAGTTCTTC,CSASLGLGVVEQFF
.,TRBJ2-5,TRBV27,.,TGTGCCAGCAGCAAAGAGACCCAGTACTTC,CASSKETQYF
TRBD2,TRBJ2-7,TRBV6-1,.,TGTGCCAGCAGTGAATGGGCTAGCGGCTACGAGCAGTACTTC,CASSEWASGYEQYF
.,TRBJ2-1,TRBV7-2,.,TGTGCCAGCAGCTCCTTCATCGGGAATGAGCAGTTCTTC,CASSSFIGNEQFF
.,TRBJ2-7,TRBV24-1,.,TGTGCCACCAGCCATGCGGTTAAGGACGAGCAGTACTTC,CATSHAVKDEQYF
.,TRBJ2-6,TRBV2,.,TGTGCCAGCAGTGGGGTAACTGGGGCCAACGTCCTGACTTTC,CASSGVTGANVLTF